The sequence of this T cell receptor (beta chain) was determined in a study of blood T cell repertoires in COVID-19. Study-wide context: PBMCs, B-cell-depleted T cells, or T cells were the source of the cDNA or gDNA that made up the material.

This clone has a handful of counts. Germline values: CDR1 SGHRS, CDR2 YFSETQ. This CDR3 has 14 residues. Between the trimmed V and J ends, which lost 0 bases and 0 bases, there was a span of 7 bases. TCRdb's copy holds only in-frame clones and misses some; the assay was immunoSEQ multiplex PCR. The repertoire consists of about 38,000 clones, with 90% occurring once and the leading ten covering 25%. The receptor's source is a man in his fifties or sixties with active or convalescent COVID-19. Sequenced: peripheral blood. The chain employs TRBV5-1 and TRBJ2-7; no reliable D call. CDR3 nucleotides: TGCGCCAGCAGCTTGGTGCCGGGCTCCTACGAGCAGTACTTC. Its protein product is CASSLVPGSYEQYF. Based on the CDR3 plus reference TRBV5-1 and TRBJ2-7, the full variable domain is KAGVTQTPRYLIKTRGQQVTLSCSPISGHRSVSWYQQTPGQGLQFLFEYFSETQRNKGNFPGRFSGRQFSNSRSEMNVSTLELGDSALYLCASSLVPGSYEQYFGPGTRLTVT.